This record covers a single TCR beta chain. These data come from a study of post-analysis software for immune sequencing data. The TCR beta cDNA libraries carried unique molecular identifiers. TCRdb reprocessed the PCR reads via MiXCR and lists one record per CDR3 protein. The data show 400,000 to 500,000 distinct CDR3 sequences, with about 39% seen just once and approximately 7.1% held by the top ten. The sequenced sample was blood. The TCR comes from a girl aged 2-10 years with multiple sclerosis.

The CDR3 bases are TGTGCCAGCAGTCTGCCACAGGGGAGCACAGATACGCAGTATTTT. Its protein product is CASSLPQGSTDTQYF. This rearrangement joins TRBV28 to TRBJ2-3, with 7 positions matching TRBD1. V was pared by 5 bases and J by 0 bases, with 5 bases of the junction left unmatched. This CDR3 spans 15 amino acids. Germline V gene sequence: CDR1 MDHEN, CDR2 SYDVKM.